Listed below are T cell receptor beta chains from one sample, sequenced in a study of post-analysis software for immune sequencing data. MiXCR, run by TCRdb on the PCR reads, gives a single entry per CDR3 protein. The sample includes hundreds of thousands of distinct CDR3 sequences, roughly 27% of them seen just once. The sample consisted of blood. These receptors came from a girl under 18 with multiple sclerosis. Each CDR3 is given with its conserved first and last residue. Fields, in order: clone size, D gene, J gene, V gene, CDR3 DNA, CDR3 protein. The D gene is left open where the match is weak. Where a row states a size, it is once, few, many or the class of an expanded clone; other rows omit it.

abundance: NA
d_gene: TRBD2
j_gene: TRBJ2-1
v_gene: TRBV4-2
CDR3nt: TGTGCCAGCAGCCAAGGGCCATGGACTAGCGGGGACAATGAGCAGTTCTTC
CDR3aa: CASSQGPWTSGDNEQFF

abundance: few
d_gene: NA
j_gene: TRBJ1-5
v_gene: TRBV20-1
CDR3nt: TGCAGTGCTAGCCCGAACAATCAGCCCCAGCATTTT
CDR3aa: CSASPNNQPQHF

abundance: many
d_gene: NA
j_gene: TRBJ2-7
v_gene: TRBV20-1
CDR3nt: TGCAGTGCTAAGTCCTTCGAAACCCTCTACGAGCAGTACTTC
CDR3aa: CSAKSFETLYEQYF

abundance: NA
d_gene: NA
j_gene: TRBJ2-3
v_gene: TRBV2
CDR3nt: TGTGCCAGCAGTGGTATTATCCCCCGGGATGCAGATACGCAGTATTTT
CDR3aa: CASSGIIPRDADTQYF

abundance: NA
d_gene: TRBD2
j_gene: TRBJ2-1
v_gene: TRBV30
CDR3nt: TGTGCCTGGAGTAGACCGGGACTAGCGGATAACAATGAGCAGTTCTTC
CDR3aa: CAWSRPGLADNNEQFF

abundance: NA
d_gene: TRBD1
j_gene: TRBJ1-5
v_gene: TRBV20-1
CDR3nt: TGCAGTGCTAGAGTGGGACAGGGTATGCAGCCCCAGCATTTT
CDR3aa: CSARVGQGMQPQHF

abundance: NA
d_gene: NA
j_gene: TRBJ2-5
v_gene: TRBV29-1
CDR3nt: TGCAGCGTTGAATTAAGTAGGACAGTAGTTCAAGGAGAGACCCAGTACTTC
CDR3aa: CSVELSRTVVQGETQYF

abundance: few
d_gene: NA
j_gene: TRBJ2-1
v_gene: TRBV7-2
CDR3nt: TGTGCCAGCAGCTTAGACAACTTAGGTCTTTTAGCCCCGGGGCCGTTCTTC
CDR3aa: CASSLDNLGLLAPGPFF

abundance: NA
d_gene: NA
j_gene: TRBJ2-3
v_gene: TRBV7-2
CDR3nt: TGTGCCAGCAGCTTAGTTAGGAGTGACGGCACAGATACGCAGTATTTT
CDR3aa: CASSLVRSDGTDTQYF

abundance: NA
d_gene: TRBD1
j_gene: TRBJ1-5
v_gene: TRBV4-1
CDR3nt: TGCGCCAGCAGCCACGGACCCGACAGGGGGCAGAAGCCCCAGCATTTT
CDR3aa: CASSHGPDRGQKPQHF

abundance: once
d_gene: TRBD1
j_gene: TRBJ2-7
v_gene: TRBV2
CDR3nt: TGTGCCAGCAGACCCGGGACAGGGAGCTCCTACGAGCAGTACTTC
CDR3aa: CASRPGTGSSYEQYF

abundance: few
d_gene: NA
j_gene: TRBJ2-5
v_gene: TRBV7-2
CDR3nt: TGTGCCAGCAGCTTAGGGCTAGCGATAGAGACCCAGTACTTC
CDR3aa: CASSLGLAIETQYF

abundance: NA
d_gene: NA
j_gene: TRBJ2-1
v_gene: TRBV20-1
CDR3nt: TGCAGTGCTAGAGGGGTGACTGTCGACTCCTACAATGAGCAGTTCTTC
CDR3aa: CSARGVTVDSYNEQFF

abundance: NA
d_gene: NA
j_gene: TRBJ2-5
v_gene: TRBV27
CDR3nt: TGTGCCAGCAGTCATCGATTAAGAGAGACCCAGTACTTC
CDR3aa: CASSHRLRETQYF

abundance: NA
d_gene: NA
j_gene: TRBJ2-2
v_gene: TRBV27
CDR3nt: TGTGCCAGCAGAAGACCCGGCGCCGGGGAGCTGTTTTTT
CDR3aa: CASRRPGAGELFF

abundance: many
d_gene: NA
j_gene: TRBJ2-7
v_gene: TRBV20-1
CDR3nt: TGCAGTGCTAGAGGGGGCTACGAGCAGTACTTC
CDR3aa: CSARGGYEQYF

abundance: many
d_gene: TRBD2
j_gene: TRBJ2-1
v_gene: TRBV29-1
CDR3nt: TGCAGCGTAGAAGAGGGACTAGCGGGGGGTGTACGGGGGTTCTTC
CDR3aa: CSVEEGLAGGVRGFF

abundance: few
d_gene: NA
j_gene: TRBJ2-7
v_gene: TRBV29-1
CDR3nt: TGCAGCTCGACCCGAGTCGACGAGCAGTACTTC
CDR3aa: CSSTRVDEQYF

abundance: NA
d_gene: TRBD1
j_gene: TRBJ1-2
v_gene: TRBV2
CDR3nt: TGTGCCAGTGACAAGCGGGACAGCCTCGCTAACTATGGCTACACCTTC
CDR3aa: CASDKRDSLANYGYTF

abundance: NA
d_gene: NA
j_gene: TRBJ1-1
v_gene: TRBV11-2
CDR3nt: TGCGCCAGCAGCTTAGTTCAGGGTAGGGGTACTGAAGCTTTCTTT
CDR3aa: CASSLVQGRGTEAFF

abundance: few
d_gene: NA
j_gene: TRBJ1-2
v_gene: TRBV7-2
CDR3nt: NA
CDR3aa: CASSIYLCSVESIWVGYTF

abundance: NA
d_gene: NA
j_gene: TRBJ2-7
v_gene: TRBV9
CDR3nt: TGTGCCAGCAGCGTAGGGGCTGGGGCAGGGCAGTACTTC
CDR3aa: CASSVGAGAGQYF

abundance: NA
d_gene: NA
j_gene: TRBJ2-3
v_gene: TRBV5-1
CDR3nt: TGCGCCAGCAGCTTGGAAGGAAGACCGGTCTCCACAGATACGCAGTATTTT
CDR3aa: CASSLEGRPVSTDTQYF

abundance: NA
d_gene: TRBD1
j_gene: TRBJ2-7
v_gene: TRBV7-2
CDR3nt: TGTGCCTGCAGCCCCCCCGGGACAGGCAAGGGTTCCGAGCAGTACTTC
CDR3aa: CACSPPGTGKGSEQYF

abundance: NA
d_gene: NA
j_gene: TRBJ1-1
v_gene: TRBV18
CDR3nt: TGTGCCAGCTCTACAAAGCCCGCCAGTTGGGCAATGAACACTGAAGCTTTCTTT
CDR3aa: CASSTKPASWAMNTEAFF

abundance: NA
d_gene: TRBD2
j_gene: TRBJ2-7
v_gene: TRBV9
CDR3nt: TGTGCCAGCAGCGCCGGACTAGCGACCTTGGGTGAGCAGTACTTC
CDR3aa: CASSAGLATLGEQYF

abundance: NA
d_gene: TRBD2
j_gene: TRBJ2-3
v_gene: TRBV6-6
CDR3nt: TGTGCCAGCAGCAAACCGGCTAGCGGGAGAGGCGCAGATACGCAGTATTTT
CDR3aa: CASSKPASGRGADTQYF

abundance: NA
d_gene: TRBD1
j_gene: TRBJ2-1
v_gene: TRBV20-1
CDR3nt: TGCAGTGCTAGCCAGGGGGATCAGCGGACCCAGTTCTTC
CDR3aa: CSASQGDQRTQFF

abundance: NA
d_gene: NA
j_gene: TRBJ2-5
v_gene: TRBV7-7
CDR3nt: TGTGCCAGCAGCTTAGAGGGAGTAGCGGTCCCTGGGGAGACCCAGTACTTC
CDR3aa: CASSLEGVAVPGETQYF

abundance: NA
d_gene: TRBD2
j_gene: TRBJ2-3
v_gene: TRBV5-1
CDR3nt: TGCGCCAGCAACGGGAGCGGGGACCGCACAGATACGCAGTATTTT
CDR3aa: CASNGSGDRTDTQYF

abundance: NA
d_gene: NA
j_gene: TRBJ1-1
v_gene: TRBV4-1
CDR3nt: TGCGCCAGCAGCCAAGAAGGGGCGATCTCCACTGAGGCTTTCTTT
CDR3aa: CASSQEGAISTEAFF

abundance: NA
d_gene: NA
j_gene: TRBJ2-7
v_gene: TRBV7-8
CDR3nt: TGTGCCAGCAGCTCTGGGCAGACCTGGTACGAGCAGTACTTC
CDR3aa: CASSSGQTWYEQYF

abundance: NA
d_gene: NA
j_gene: TRBJ2-1
v_gene: TRBV29-1
CDR3nt: TGCAGCGTCCGCAAAAGCTCCTACAATGAGCAGTTCTTC
CDR3aa: CSVRKSSYNEQFF

abundance: NA
d_gene: NA
j_gene: TRBJ2-7
v_gene: TRBV5-6
CDR3nt: TGTGCCAGCAGCCTTATGGGGAGTTCTCGGGAGCAGTACTTC
CDR3aa: CASSLMGSSREQYF

abundance: NA
d_gene: NA
j_gene: TRBJ1-2
v_gene: TRBV4-3
CDR3nt: TGCGCCAGCAGCCCGACCGCAGGGAGGACTTTGGGCTACACCTTC
CDR3aa: CASSPTAGRTLGYTF

abundance: few
d_gene: TRBD1
j_gene: TRBJ1-1
v_gene: TRBV10-3
CDR3nt: TGTGCCATCAGCGTGGGACAGTCGGCCACTGAAGCTTTCTTT
CDR3aa: CAISVGQSATEAFF

abundance: few
d_gene: NA
j_gene: TRBJ1-1
v_gene: TRBV2
CDR3nt: TGTGCCAGCAGTGAAGTCATGAACACTGAAGCTTTCTTT
CDR3aa: CASSEVMNTEAFF

abundance: few
d_gene: NA
j_gene: TRBJ1-2
v_gene: TRBV5-1
CDR3nt: TGCGCCAGCAGCTTCAAAGGGAATAATGGCTACACCTTC
CDR3aa: CASSFKGNNGYTF

abundance: many
d_gene: TRBD1
j_gene: TRBJ2-5
v_gene: TRBV10-3
CDR3nt: TGTGCCATCGGATCCCGGAGGACAGGGACCCAAGAGACCCAGTACTTC
CDR3aa: CAIGSRRTGTQETQYF

abundance: few
d_gene: NA
j_gene: TRBJ2-6
v_gene: TRBV20-1
CDR3nt: TGCAGTGCTAGTCCTCCGTATGGAGGTCCGGGGGCCAACGTCCTGACTTTC
CDR3aa: CSASPPYGGPGANVLTF

abundance: few
d_gene: NA
j_gene: TRBJ2-5
v_gene: TRBV12-3/TRBV12-4
CDR3nt: TGTGCCAGCAGTTTATTCGGGGAGCCGGGGGAGACCCAGTACTTC
CDR3aa: CASSLFGEPGETQYF

abundance: NA
d_gene: TRBD1
j_gene: TRBJ1-1
v_gene: TRBV6-5
CDR3nt: TGTGCCACCCTGAGAGACAGGGGTGAAAAAGCTTTCTTT
CDR3aa: CATLRDRGEKAFF

abundance: NA
d_gene: NA
j_gene: TRBJ2-3
v_gene: TRBV4-1
CDR3nt: TGCGCCAGCAGCCAAGAAGAAGCTGGATTGAACACAGATACGCAGTATTTT
CDR3aa: CASSQEEAGLNTDTQYF

abundance: NA
d_gene: NA
j_gene: TRBJ2-2
v_gene: TRBV24-1
CDR3nt: TGTGCCACCAGTGATTTGGGGGTTAGAGGCACCGGGGAGCTGTTTTTT
CDR3aa: CATSDLGVRGTGELFF

abundance: NA
d_gene: NA
j_gene: TRBJ2-6
v_gene: TRBV18
CDR3nt: TGTGCCAGCTCCGACAGCGCTACTGGGGCCAACGTCCTGACTTTC
CDR3aa: CASSDSATGANVLTF

abundance: few
d_gene: TRBD2
j_gene: TRBJ2-3
v_gene: TRBV7-2
CDR3nt: TGTGCCAGCAGCGTAGAAGCGGGAGGGGGAGATACGCAGTATTTT
CDR3aa: CASSVEAGGGDTQYF

abundance: few
d_gene: NA
j_gene: TRBJ1-4
v_gene: TRBV7-9
CDR3nt: TGTGCCAGCGCCCTCGGAGGGGTTACTGAAAAACTGTTTTTT
CDR3aa: CASALGGVTEKLFF

abundance: NA
d_gene: NA
j_gene: TRBJ2-1
v_gene: TRBV20-1
CDR3nt: TGCAGTGCTAGAGGCCCCCGTGGAGGGCGCAATGAGCAGTTCTTC
CDR3aa: CSARGPRGGRNEQFF

abundance: NA
d_gene: NA
j_gene: TRBJ2-1
v_gene: TRBV5-1
CDR3nt: TGCGCCAGCAGCTTGGATAGGGTTGGCCCCAATGAGCAGTTCTTC
CDR3aa: CASSLDRVGPNEQFF

abundance: NA
d_gene: TRBD1
j_gene: TRBJ1-5
v_gene: TRBV20-1
CDR3nt: TGCAGTGCTAGTGGACAGGGGGCAAGCGGGGATCAGCCCCAGCATTTT
CDR3aa: CSASGQGASGDQPQHF

abundance: NA
d_gene: NA
j_gene: TRBJ2-7
v_gene: TRBV20-1
CDR3nt: TGCAGTGCTAGAGAACCCCTCCCTGTAGGCGAGCAGTACTTC
CDR3aa: CSAREPLPVGEQYF

abundance: NA
d_gene: NA
j_gene: TRBJ2-7
v_gene: TRBV7-2
CDR3nt: TGTGCCAGCAGCTTAGATGACGGGGGTCCGGGCGAGCAGTACTTC
CDR3aa: CASSLDDGGPGEQYF

abundance: few
d_gene: TRBD2
j_gene: TRBJ2-7
v_gene: TRBV6-2/TRBV6-3
CDR3nt: TGTGCCAGCAGTTACCCGCTCCTGACTAGCGGGAGGTCCTACGAGCAGTACTTC
CDR3aa: CASSYPLLTSGRSYEQYF

abundance: NA
d_gene: TRBD1
j_gene: TRBJ1-2
v_gene: TRBV20-1
CDR3nt: TGCAGTGCTAGAGATCGCCAGACAGGGTCGATGTATGGCTACACCTTC
CDR3aa: CSARDRQTGSMYGYTF

abundance: NA
d_gene: NA
j_gene: TRBJ2-3
v_gene: TRBV12-3/TRBV12-4
CDR3nt: TGTGCCAGCAGTTTTTTTGTAGATACGCAGTATTTT
CDR3aa: CASSFFVDTQYF